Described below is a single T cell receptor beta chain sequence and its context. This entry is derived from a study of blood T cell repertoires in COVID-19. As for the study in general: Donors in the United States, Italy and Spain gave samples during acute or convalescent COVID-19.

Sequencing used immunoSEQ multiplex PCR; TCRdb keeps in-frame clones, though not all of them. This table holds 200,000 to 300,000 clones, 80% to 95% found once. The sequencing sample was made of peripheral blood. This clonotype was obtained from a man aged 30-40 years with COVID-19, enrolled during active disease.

CDR3 DNA: TGTGCCCTAGGGGCACTCCTTCGCTCCTATAATTCACCCCTCCACTTT. It encodes CALGALLRSYNSPLHF. V and J are TRBV19 and TRBJ1-6; maybe TRBD1 (5 bases). CDR1 is LNHDA, CDR2 SQIVND, per germline (reference sequence). This CDR3 contains 16 residues. V was cut by 11 bases and J by 0 bases, with 17 bases left in between. The full variable domain, with the rest looked up from reference TRBV19 and TRBJ1-6, is DGGITQSPKYLFRKEGQNVTLSCEQNLNHDAMYWYRQDPGQGLRLIYYSQIVNDFQKGDIAEGYSVSREKKESFPLTVTSAQKNPTAFYLCALGALLRSYNSPLHFGNGTRLTVT.